This T cell receptor beta chain was observed in a study of response to subunit inactivated influenza vaccine. TCRdb re-called the RT-PCR reads through MiXCR, storing one row per CDR3 protein. Of about 540,000 distinct CDR3 sequences listed, roughly 25% were seen once; the top ten hold approximately 2.9%. This clonotype has just a few counts. The germline V gene encodes CDR1 MNHEY and CDR2 SMNVEV (reference sequence). Deletions cut 3 bases from V and 3 bases from J, with 12 bases between. The CDR3 spans 15 residues. A further study also used this sample, focusing on T cells expressing NK-cell markers. From that second work: The authors generated TCR beta cDNA through 5'RACE template switching with UMIs. The TCR beta repertoires originated in sorted CD3+CD56+NKG2C+, CD3+CD56+NKG2C- and CD3+CD56-NKG2C+ T cells. Seven of eight sequenced donors tested HCMV-seropositive; one tested seronegative. Among CD8+ T cells from 5 to 7 donors, dominant NKG2C+ clonotypes accounted for about 1.0-7.0%. Dominance of the CD3+CD56-NKG2C+ fraction by these clonotypes also held in a handful of donors.

This chain joins TRBV27 and TRBJ2-1; D gene ambiguous. Sequences were derived from CD4+ T cells sorted from PBMCs, sampled about 11 days after vaccination. The sequence was collected from a man between 45 and 60 years old who received an inactivated influenza vaccine. CDR3 nucleotide sequence: TGTGCCAGCAGTTTTATGTACTCCAACTACAATGAGCAGTTCTTC. It encodes CASSFMYSNYNEQFF.